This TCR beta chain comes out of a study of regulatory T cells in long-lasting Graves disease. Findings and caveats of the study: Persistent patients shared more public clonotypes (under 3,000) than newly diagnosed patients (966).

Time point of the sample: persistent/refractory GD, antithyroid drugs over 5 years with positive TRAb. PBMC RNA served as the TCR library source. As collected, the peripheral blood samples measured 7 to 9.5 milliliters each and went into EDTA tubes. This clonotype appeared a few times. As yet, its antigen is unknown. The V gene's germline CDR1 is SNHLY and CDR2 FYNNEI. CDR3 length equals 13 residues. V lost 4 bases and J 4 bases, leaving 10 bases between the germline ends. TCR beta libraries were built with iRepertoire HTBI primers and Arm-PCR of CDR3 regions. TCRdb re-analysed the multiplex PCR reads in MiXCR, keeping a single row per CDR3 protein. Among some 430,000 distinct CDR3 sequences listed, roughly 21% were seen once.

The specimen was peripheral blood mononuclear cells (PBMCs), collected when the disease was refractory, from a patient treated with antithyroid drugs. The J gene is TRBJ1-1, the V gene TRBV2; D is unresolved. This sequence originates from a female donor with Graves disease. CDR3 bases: TGTGCCAGCAGTGCACTAGGGAGCACTGAAGCTTTCTTT. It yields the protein CASSALGSTEAFF. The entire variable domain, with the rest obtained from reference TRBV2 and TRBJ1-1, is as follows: EPEVTQTPSHQVTQMGQEVILRCVPISNHLYFYWYRQILGQKVEFLVSFYNNEISEKSEIFDDQFSVERPDGSNFTLKIRSTKLEDSAMYFCASSALGSTEAFFGQGTRLTVV.